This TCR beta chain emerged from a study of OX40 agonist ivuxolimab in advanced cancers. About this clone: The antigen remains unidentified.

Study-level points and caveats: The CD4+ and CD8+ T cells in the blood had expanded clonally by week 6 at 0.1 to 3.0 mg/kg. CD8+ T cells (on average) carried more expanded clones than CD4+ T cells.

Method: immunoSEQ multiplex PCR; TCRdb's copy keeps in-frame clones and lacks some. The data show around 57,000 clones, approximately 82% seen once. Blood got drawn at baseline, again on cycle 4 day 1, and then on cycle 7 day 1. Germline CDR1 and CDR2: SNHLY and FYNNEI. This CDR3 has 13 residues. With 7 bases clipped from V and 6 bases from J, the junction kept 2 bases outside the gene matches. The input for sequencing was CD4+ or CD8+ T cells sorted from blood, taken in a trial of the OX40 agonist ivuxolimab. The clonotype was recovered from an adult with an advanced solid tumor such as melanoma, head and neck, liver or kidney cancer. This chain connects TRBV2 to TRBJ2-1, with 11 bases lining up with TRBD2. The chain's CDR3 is CASKGLAVNEQFF. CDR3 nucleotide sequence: TGTGCCAGCAAGGGACTAGCGGTCAATGAGCAGTTCTTC.